The sequence of this T cell receptor beta chain was determined in a study of shared clonotypes between healthy human individuals. Study in general: The donor group consisted of a couple of women and three men, aged 18 to 49. Broader study findings: Around 5% of naive CD4 clonotypes were common to a few donors.

Every subset's genomic DNA went evenly onto several immunoSEQ plates. In the authors' workflow: Junction-only sequences without quality scores came from ImmunoSEQ, so filtering differed. The repertoire was sequenced with immunoSEQ multiplex PCR; TCRdb's copy has only in-frame clones and lacks some. Clone size and V and J calls were adopted from that table, with D and trimming inferred from the DNA. The repertoire includes 760,000 or so clones, about 97% of them detected once, and less than 0.25% sits in the top ten. Of note for this clone: Its target is unknown.

The length of the CDR3 is 18 residues. Germline CDR1 SGHAT, CDR2 FQNNGV. V was pared by 0 bases and J by 0 bases, with 5 bases of the junction left unmatched. Naive CD8 isolation took CD45RO-negative cells positively selected for CCR7 and excluded terminally differentiated effector memory CD45RA+ cells. The TCR originated in a man under 40 in good health. The chain joins TRBV11-2 to TRBJ2-1; 10 bases are a match to TRBD2. The sequenced sample consisted of naive CD8+ T cells sorted from blood. For the CDR3, the DNA is TGTGCCAGCAGCTTAGAACTAGCGGGACTTAGCTCCTACAATGAGCAGTTCTTC. Protein product: CASSLELAGLSSYNEQFF.